These 29 T cell receptor beta chains originate from one sample sequenced in a study of T cell responses to AZD1222 COVID-19 vaccine. Measured with immunoSEQ multiplex PCR; TCRdb has only the in-frame clones, and not every one. The sample comprises some 150,000 clones, around 87% of which are singletons, and roughly a tenth rests with the top ten. The sample was peripheral blood, taken 28 days after the second AZD1222 dose. The origin of the receptors is an adult who received the AZD1222 COVID-19 vaccine.

This sequence joins TRBV19 and TRBJ2-1, with 9 nucleotides matching TRBD2. Trimming removed 4 bases from V and 9 bases from J; junction bases left unmatched: 4. Germline V CDR1 and CDR2: LNHDA, SQIVND (reference sequence). This CDR3 is built from 13 residues. In DNA, the CDR3 is TGTGCCAGTAGTACTCTAGCGGGAAGTGAGCAGTTCTTC. Its translation: CASSTLAGSEQFF.

CDR3 sequence (DNA): TGTGCCAGCAGTTTAGTGGGTACATCCTACAATGAGCAGTTCTTC. Translation gives CASSLVGTSYNEQFF. This chain uses TRBV28 with TRBJ2-1; no reliable D call. V gave up 2 bases and J gave up 1 base, with 9 bases separating them. CDR1 MDHEN and CDR2 SYDVKM come from the germline V gene. The CDR3 loop spans 15 amino acids.

The genes are TRBV9 and TRBJ2-1; 10 nucleotides line up with TRBD2. The CDR3 sequence is 17 residues long. Germline values: CDR1 SGDLS, CDR2 YYNGEE. J lost 2 bases, V lost 4 bases, and 9 bases had no gene match. Here the CDR3 reads CASSPYELAGTYNEQFF. The CDR3 coding sequence is TGTGCCAGCAGCCCCTACGAACTAGCGGGAACCTACAATGAGCAGTTCTTC.

V gene TRBV4-1 combines with J gene TRBJ1-2, with D possibly matching TRBD1 (5 bases). Deletions cut 4 bases from V and 4 bases from J, with 19 bases between. CDR3 size: 16 residues. Germline V gene sequence: CDR1 MGHRA, CDR2 YSYEKL. For the CDR3, the DNA is TGCGCCAGCAGCCGGGTCGCAGGGTTGGAAGGCTATGGCTACACCTTC. Translation: CASSRVAGLEGYGYTF.

The gene calls are TRBV7-8 and TRBJ2-7, with 9 bases lining up with TRBD1. The germline CDR1 and CDR2 sequences are SGHVS and FQNEAQ. The length of the CDR3 is 14 residues. Germline trimming cut 1 base from V and 6 bases from J; bases unmatched to any gene: 4. The CDR3 bases are TGTGCCAGCAGCTTAGGGACAGGGGCGCGCGAGCAGTACTTC. Translation gives CASSLGTGAREQYF.

This clone was seen just once. V gene TRBV27 combines with J gene TRBJ2-1; possibly TRBD2 for D (6 bases). The CDR3 runs to 15 residues. Germline lookup yields CDR1 MNHEY and CDR2 SMNVEV (reference sequence). V lost 5 bases and J 0 bases, leaving 11 bases between the germline ends. The chain's CDR3 is CASSRLGSSYNEQFF. The DNA for the CDR3 is TGTGCCAGCAGTAGACTAGGGAGCTCCTACAATGAGCAGTTCTTC.

The chain is built from TRBV5-8 and TRBJ2-3; TRBD2 matches at 7 bases. Germline assignment: CDR1 SGHTS and CDR2 YDEGEE. The CDR3 length is 13 residues. V shed 4 bases, J shed 6 bases, and the junction held 5 bases outside the gene matches. The CDR3 DNA reads TGTGCCAGCAGCAGCGGGACTACGGATACGCAGTATTTT. It encodes CASSSGTTDTQYF.

This rearrangement joins TRBV6-6 to TRBJ1-3, with D uncertain. The CDR3 contains 13 residues. Germline values: CDR1 MNHNY, CDR2 SVGAGI (reference sequence). Written as DNA, the CDR3 is TGTGCAATAACTATGGGCACTGGAAACACCATATATTTT. Amino acids: CAITMGTGNTIYF.

The chain uses TRBV11-1 and TRBJ2-1; 10 bases are a match to TRBD2. Losses at the gene ends were 5 bases for V and 3 bases for J; bases not matched to a gene: 4. From germline, CDR1 is SGHAT and CDR2 FQDESV (reference sequence). The CDR3 loop spans 15 amino acids. The CDR3 region is CASSPLAGDYNEQFF. In DNA, the CDR3 is TGTGCCAGCAGCCCCCTAGCGGGAGACTACAATGAGCAGTTCTTC.

The gene calls are TRBV15 and TRBJ2-1; 9 nucleotides match TRBD2. Per germline, CDR1 LNHNV and CDR2 YYDKDF (reference sequence). The CDR3 is 15 amino acids. The V gene end was trimmed by 8 bases and the J gene end by 8 bases; junction bases not matched to a gene: 13. The CDR3 here is CATSQAGGIGHEQFF. The CDR3 DNA reads TGTGCCACCTCGCAGGCGGGAGGGATAGGACATGAGCAGTTCTTC.

The V gene is TRBV28, the J gene TRBJ2-7; D is undetermined. Trimming pared 4 bases from V and 1 base from J, leaving 5 bases between. This CDR3 comprises 12 residues. CDR1 and CDR2 (germline): MDHEN, SYDVKM. CDR3 sequence reads: CASSYGSYEQYF. DNA of the CDR3: TGTGCCAGCAGTTACGGATCCTACGAGCAGTACTTC.

The DNA for the CDR3 is TGTGCCAGCAGCACGCTAGCGGGGGTCAATGAGCAGTTCTTC. This translates into CASSTLAGVNEQFF. The chain has TRBV7-9 and TRBJ2-1; 10 bases match TRBD2. V shed 5 bases, J shed 6 bases, and the junction held 4 bases outside the gene matches. Germline V gene data show CDR1 as SEHNR and CDR2 as FQNEAQ (reference sequence). The CDR3 contains 14 residues.

The V gene is TRBV4-3, the J gene TRBJ2-1; a possible D gene is TRBD2 (6 bases). V lost 8 bases and J lost 8, with 16 bases in between. The CDR3 spans 13 residues. CDR1 LGHNA and CDR2 YSLEER come from the germline V gene. CDR3 in amino acids: CASGRMRRDEQFF. The CDR3 coding sequence is TGCGCCAGCGGCCGGATGCGGAGGGATGAGCAGTTCTTC.

The rearrangement uses TRBV28 and TRBJ2-7, with 16 bases aligning to TRBD2. The CDR3 runs to 18 residues. Looked up from germline, CDR1 is MDHEN and CDR2 is SYDVKM. The junction had 12 bases not matched to a gene; V was cut back by 6 bases and J by 4 bases. Here the CDR3 DNA reads TGTGCCAGCAGCTCCACCGGGACTAGCGGGAGGGCGGGATACGAGCAGTACTTC. Translating it yields CASSSTGTSGRAGYEQYF. Complete variable domain (other parts from reference TRBV28 and TRBJ2-7): DVKVTQSSRYLVKRTGEKVFLECVQDMDHENMFWYRQDPGLGLRLIYFSYDVKMKEKGDIPEGYSVSREKKERFSLILESASTNQTSMYLCASSSTGTSGRAGYEQYFGPGTRLTVT.

The J gene is TRBJ1-6, the V gene TRBV28; the match to TRBD1 covers 7 bases. Germline loops: CDR1 MDHEN, CDR2 SYDVKM. Germline trimming cut 6 bases from V and 10 bases from J; bases unmatched to any gene: 12. The CDR3 has 15 amino acids. The CDR3 sequence: CASSQGGRKESPLHF. In DNA, the CDR3 is TGTGCCAGCAGCCAGGGGGGGCGCAAGGAGTCACCCCTCCACTTT.

J is TRBJ2-7 and V is TRBV5-1, with D unresolved. From germline, CDR1 is SGHRS and CDR2 YFSETQ. The CDR3 runs to 11 residues. V was shortened by 4 bases and J by 3 bases, with 5 bases between the two germline ends. The CDR3 nucleotides are TGCGCCAGCAGCATGGACTACGAGCAGTACTTC. It codes for CASSMDYEQYF.

The rearrangement links TRBV4-2 to TRBJ2-7, with a possible D match to TRBD2 (5 bases). Per germline, CDR1 LGHNA and CDR2 YNFKEQ. V lost 1 base and J lost 5, with 15 bases in between. The CDR3 extends over 15 amino acids. CDR3 loop: CASSQGGQPGNEQYF. DNA of the CDR3: TGTGCCAGCAGCCAAGGAGGCCAGCCGGGGAACGAGCAGTACTTC.

CDR3 DNA: TGTGCCAGCAGGGCCCCTATCGACGGTAAACTGTTTTTT. This codes for CASRAPIDGKLFF. The chain recombines TRBV25-1 with TRBJ1-4; D remains unclear. Trimming left V 6 bases short and J 11 bases short, with 16 bases between. Germline CDR1 and CDR2: MGHDK and SYGVNS. The CDR3 loop spans 13 amino acids.

The chain joins TRBV7-8 to TRBJ1-5; 7 bases line up with TRBD1. The CDR3 extends over 16 amino acids. V shed 5 bases, J shed 3 bases, and the junction held 10 bases outside the gene matches. CDR1 and CDR2 from the germline V gene are SGHVS and FQNEAQ. The DNA of the CDR3 is TGTGCCAGCAGCCCCCGGAGGGACAGATACAATCAGCCCCAGCATTTT. As protein: CASSPRRDRYNQPQHF.

The chain employs TRBV28 and TRBJ2-5; no reliable D call. The germline gives CDR1 MDHEN, CDR2 SYDVKM. Trimming cost V 6 bases and J 2 bases, with 16 bases left between them. CDR3 length equals 15 residues. DNA for the CDR3: TGTGCCAGCAGCCCAGTGGGGAAACGGCAAGAGACCCAGTACTTC. Amino acid sequence: CASSPVGKRQETQYF.

This rearrangement joins TRBV19 to TRBJ2-5; D remains unclear. This CDR3 is built from 13 residues. The germline V gene has CDR1 LNHDA and CDR2 SQIVND (reference sequence). V lost 5 bases, J lost 5 bases, and 12 bases lay in between. This CDR3 reads CASSDPLDETQYF. In DNA, the CDR3 is TGTGCCAGTAGTGACCCTCTGGACGAGACCCAGTACTTC.

The V and J genes are TRBV7-2 and TRBJ1-6; TRBD1 might be the D (5 bases). Trimming left V 4 bases short and J 7 bases short, with 17 bases between. The CDR3 contains 16 residues. Germline CDR1 reads SGHTA; CDR2 reads FQGNSA. The DNA for the CDR3 is TGTGCCAGCAGCTCACACGACAGTCCATGGAATTCACCCCTCCACTTT. This gives the protein CASSSHDSPWNSPLHF. Looking up the rest from reference TRBV7-2 and TRBJ1-6 gives the full variable domain: GAGVSQSPSNKVTEKGKDVELRCDPISGHTALYWYRQSLGQGLEFLIYFQGNSAPDKSGLPSDRFSAERTGGSVSTLTIQRTQQEDSAVYLCASSSHDSPWNSPLHFGNGTRLTVT.

The rearrangement links TRBV15 to TRBJ1-1, with a possible D match to TRBD1 (5 bases). This CDR3 region has 15 residues. Germline V CDR1 and CDR2: LNHNV, YYDKDF (reference sequence). Trimming removed 4 bases from V and 2 bases from J, with 14 bases in between. The CDR3 coding sequence is TGTGCCACCAGCACCTATTCCGGGGGAAACACTGAAGCTTTCTTT. Translated, it gives CATSTYSGGNTEAFF.

The chain has TRBV7-2 and TRBJ2-4; D unresolved. Germline-derived CDR1 and CDR2 are SGHTA and FQGNSA. The CDR3 covers 16 residues. V lost 5 bases and J lost 0, with 14 bases in between. This CDR3 reads CASSPRRALAKNIQYF. The CDR3 DNA follows: TGTGCCAGCAGCCCACGAAGGGCCCTAGCCAAAAACATTCAGTACTTC.

The V and J genes are TRBV5-6 and TRBJ2-3; D possibly corresponds to TRBD1 (6 bases). Per the germline V gene, CDR1 is SGHDT and CDR2 is YYEEEE. The CDR3 sequence is 16 residues long. The V gene lost 4 bases and the J gene lost 3 bases, with 18 bases spanning the gap. CDR3 bases: TGTGCCAGCAGCAGAGTTGGACAGAGTGAGACAGATACGCAGTATTTT. It specifies CASSRVGQSETDTQYF.

The V call is TRBV19, the J call TRBJ1-5; D is perhaps TRBD1 (5 bases). The V end was cut by 3 bases, the J end by 4 bases, with 10 bases between. There are 14 residues in the CDR3. CDR1 and CDR2 (germline): LNHDA, SQIVND (reference sequence). The CDR3 is CASSIAGGNQPQHF. The CDR3 nucleotides are TGTGCCAGTAGTATTGCGGGGGGGAATCAGCCCCAGCATTTT. Filled out from reference TRBV19 and TRBJ1-5, the complete variable domain reads DGGITQSPKYLFRKEGQNVTLSCEQNLNHDAMYWYRQDPGQGLRLIYYSQIVNDFQKGDIAEGYSVSREKKESFPLTVTSAQKNPTAFYLCASSIAGGNQPQHFGDGTRLSIL.

CDR3 sequence (DNA): TGTGCCAGCAGTGATCGGGCAGGGGGTGAAAAACTGTTTTTT. It is translated as CASSDRAGGEKLFF. The chain has TRBV6-1 and TRBJ1-4; TRBD1 matches 7 bases. The CDR3 has 14 amino acids. CDR1 and CDR2 (germline): MNHNS, SASEGT. The V segment lost 3 bases and the J segment 7 bases; nucleotides outside the gene matches: 5.

This CDR3 is CSDTQGRGTEAFF. CDR3 sequence (DNA): TGCAGCGACACGCAGGGTAGGGGCACTGAAGCTTTCTTT. This rearrangement joins TRBV29-1 to TRBJ1-1, with a possible D match to TRBD1 (5 bases). CDR1 SQVTM and CDR2 ANQGSEA come from the germline V gene. The CDR3 extends over 13 amino acids. V lost 7 bases, J lost 4 bases, and 16 bases lay in between.

The rearrangement uses TRBV5-6 and TRBJ2-3; the match to TRBD2 covers 8 bases. Germline V gene lookup returns CDR1 SGHDT and CDR2 YYEEEE. The CDR3 spans 15 residues. J was trimmed by 2 bases and V by 4 bases; bases with no gene match: 6. The CDR3 region has the DNA TGTGCCAGCAGCCAAAAGCGGGAGTACACAGATACGCAGTATTTT. Residues: CASSQKREYTDTQYF.